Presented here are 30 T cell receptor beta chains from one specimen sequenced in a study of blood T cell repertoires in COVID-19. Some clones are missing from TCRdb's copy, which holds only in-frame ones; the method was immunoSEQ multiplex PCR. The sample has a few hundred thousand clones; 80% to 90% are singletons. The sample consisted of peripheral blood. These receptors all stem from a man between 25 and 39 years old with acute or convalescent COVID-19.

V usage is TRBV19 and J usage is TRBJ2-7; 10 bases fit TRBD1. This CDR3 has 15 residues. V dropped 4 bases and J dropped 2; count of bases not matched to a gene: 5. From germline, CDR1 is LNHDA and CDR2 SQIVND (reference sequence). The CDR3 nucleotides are TGTGCCAGTAGTAGGGACAGGGGCCATCCCTACGAGCAGTACTTC. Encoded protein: CASSRDRGHPYEQYF. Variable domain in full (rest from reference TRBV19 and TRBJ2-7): DGGITQSPKYLFRKEGQNVTLSCEQNLNHDAMYWYRQDPGQGLRLIYYSQIVNDFQKGDIAEGYSVSREKKESFPLTVTSAQKNPTAFYLCASSRDRGHPYEQYFGPGTRLTVT.

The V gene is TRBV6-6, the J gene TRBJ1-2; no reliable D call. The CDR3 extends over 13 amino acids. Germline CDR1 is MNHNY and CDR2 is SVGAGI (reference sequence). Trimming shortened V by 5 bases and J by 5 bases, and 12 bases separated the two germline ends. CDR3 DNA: TGTGCCAGCAGTCCCGCGGGCGAGTATGGCTACACCTTC. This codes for CASSPAGEYGYTF.

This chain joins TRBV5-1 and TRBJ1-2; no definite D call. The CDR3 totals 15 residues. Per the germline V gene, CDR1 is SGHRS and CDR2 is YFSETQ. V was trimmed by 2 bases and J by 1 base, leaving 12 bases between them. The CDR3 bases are TGCGCCAGCAGCTTTACAACAGAAATTAACTATGGCTACACCTTC. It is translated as CASSFTTEINYGYTF.

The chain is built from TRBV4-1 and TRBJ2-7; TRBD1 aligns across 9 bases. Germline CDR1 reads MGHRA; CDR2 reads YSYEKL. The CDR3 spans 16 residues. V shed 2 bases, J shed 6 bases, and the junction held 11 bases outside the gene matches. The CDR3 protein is CASSQIPGTGISEQYF. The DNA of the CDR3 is TGCGCCAGCAGCCAAATACCCGGGACAGGGATTAGCGAGCAGTACTTC.

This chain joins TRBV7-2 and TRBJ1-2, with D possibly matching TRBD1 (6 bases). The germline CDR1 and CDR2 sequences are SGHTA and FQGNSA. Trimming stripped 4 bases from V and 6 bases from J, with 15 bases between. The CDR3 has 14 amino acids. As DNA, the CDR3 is TGTGCCAGCAGCTCCTACTCTCAGGGGCATGGCTACACCTTC. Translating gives CASSSYSQGHGYTF.

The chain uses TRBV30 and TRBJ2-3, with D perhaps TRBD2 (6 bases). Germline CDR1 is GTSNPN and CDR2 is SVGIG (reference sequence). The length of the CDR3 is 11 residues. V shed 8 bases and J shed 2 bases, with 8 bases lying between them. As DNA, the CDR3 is TGTGCCGGAGGGGTCACAGATACGCAGTATTTT. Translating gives CAGGVTDTQYF.

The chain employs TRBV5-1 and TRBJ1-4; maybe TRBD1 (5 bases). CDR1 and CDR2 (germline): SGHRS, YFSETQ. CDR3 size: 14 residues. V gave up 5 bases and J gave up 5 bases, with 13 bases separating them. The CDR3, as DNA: TGCGCCAGCAGGGAGATGACAGTGAATGAAAAACTGTTTTTT. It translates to CASREMTVNEKLFF.

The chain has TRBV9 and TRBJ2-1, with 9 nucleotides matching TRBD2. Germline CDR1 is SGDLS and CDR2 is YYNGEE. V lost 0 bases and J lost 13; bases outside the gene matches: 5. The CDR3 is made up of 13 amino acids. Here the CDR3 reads CASSVEAGGPQFF. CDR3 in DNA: TGTGCCAGCAGCGTAGAGGCGGGAGGGCCTCAGTTCTTC.

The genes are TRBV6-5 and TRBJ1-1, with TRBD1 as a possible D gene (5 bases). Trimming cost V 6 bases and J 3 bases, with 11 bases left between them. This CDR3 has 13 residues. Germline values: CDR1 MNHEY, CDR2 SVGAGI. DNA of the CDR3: TGTGCCAGCAGGTTGACAGCCTACACTGAAGCTTTCTTT. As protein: CASRLTAYTEAFF.

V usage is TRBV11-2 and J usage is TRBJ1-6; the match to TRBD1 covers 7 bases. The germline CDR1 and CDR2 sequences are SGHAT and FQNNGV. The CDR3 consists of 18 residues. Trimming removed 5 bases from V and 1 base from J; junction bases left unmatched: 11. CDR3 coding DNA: TGTGCCAGCAGCGTCCCCGACAGGGCGAGGTCCTATAATTCACCCCTCCACTTT. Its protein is CASSVPDRARSYNSPLHF. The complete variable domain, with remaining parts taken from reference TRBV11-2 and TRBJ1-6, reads EAGVAQSPRYKIIEKRQSVAFWCNPISGHATLYWYQQILGQGPKLLIQFQNNGVVDDSQLPKDRFSAERLKGVDSTLKIQPAKLEDSAVYLCASSVPDRARSYNSPLHFGNGTRLTVT.

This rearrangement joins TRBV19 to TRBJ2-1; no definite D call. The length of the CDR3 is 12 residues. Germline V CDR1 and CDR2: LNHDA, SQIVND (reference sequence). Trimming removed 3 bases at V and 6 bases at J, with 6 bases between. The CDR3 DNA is TGTGCCAGTAGTATGGAGCCCAATGAGCAGTTCTTC. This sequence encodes CASSMEPNEQFF. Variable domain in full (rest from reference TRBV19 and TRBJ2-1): DGGITQSPKYLFRKEGQNVTLSCEQNLNHDAMYWYRQDPGQGLRLIYYSQIVNDFQKGDIAEGYSVSREKKESFPLTVTSAQKNPTAFYLCASSMEPNEQFFGPGTRLTVL.

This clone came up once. CDR3 amino acids: CASRGVGLRIDEQFF. In DNA, the CDR3 is TGTGCCAGCAGAGGGGTGGGTCTGAGAATCGATGAGCAGTTCTTC. The chain couples TRBV2 to TRBJ2-1, with a weak D call TRBD1 (5 bases). V was cut by 6 bases and J by 8 bases, with 20 bases left in between. Germline V lookup: CDR1 SNHLY, CDR2 FYNNEI. The CDR3 totals 15 residues.

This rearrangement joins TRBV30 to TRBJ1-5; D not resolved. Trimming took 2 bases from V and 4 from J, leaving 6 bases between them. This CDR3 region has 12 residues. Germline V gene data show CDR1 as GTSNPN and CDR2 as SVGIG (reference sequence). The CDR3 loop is CAWSNGNQPQHF. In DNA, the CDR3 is TGTGCCTGGAGTAACGGGAATCAGCCCCAGCATTTT.

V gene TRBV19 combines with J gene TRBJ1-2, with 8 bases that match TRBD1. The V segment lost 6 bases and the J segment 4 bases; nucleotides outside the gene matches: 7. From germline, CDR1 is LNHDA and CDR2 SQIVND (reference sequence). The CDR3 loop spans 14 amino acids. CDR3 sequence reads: CASSRQGTGYGYTF. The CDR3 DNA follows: TGTGCCAGTAGCAGACAGGGGACCGGCTATGGCTACACCTTC.

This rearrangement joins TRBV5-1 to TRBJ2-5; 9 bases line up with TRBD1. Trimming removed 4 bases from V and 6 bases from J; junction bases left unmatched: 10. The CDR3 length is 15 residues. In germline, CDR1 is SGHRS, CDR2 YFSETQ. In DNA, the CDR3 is TGCGCCAGCAGCCCAGAGGGACAGGGTGTAAAGACCCAGTACTTC. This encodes CASSPEGQGVKTQYF.

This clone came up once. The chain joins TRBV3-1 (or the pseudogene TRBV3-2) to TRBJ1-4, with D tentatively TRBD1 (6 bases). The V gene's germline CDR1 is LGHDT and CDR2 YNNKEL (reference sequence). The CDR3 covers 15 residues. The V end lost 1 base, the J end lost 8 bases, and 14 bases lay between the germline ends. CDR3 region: CASSQGGGAWEKLFF. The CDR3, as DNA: TGTGCCAGCAGCCAAGGCGGGGGGGCTTGGGAAAAACTGTTTTTT.

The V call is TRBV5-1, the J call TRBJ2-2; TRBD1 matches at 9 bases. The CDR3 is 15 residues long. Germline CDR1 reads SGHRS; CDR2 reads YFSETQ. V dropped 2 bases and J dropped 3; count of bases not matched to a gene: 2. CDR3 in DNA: TGCGCCAGCAGCTTACAGGGGGCAGACACCGGGGAGCTGTTTTTT. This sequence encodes CASSLQGADTGELFF.

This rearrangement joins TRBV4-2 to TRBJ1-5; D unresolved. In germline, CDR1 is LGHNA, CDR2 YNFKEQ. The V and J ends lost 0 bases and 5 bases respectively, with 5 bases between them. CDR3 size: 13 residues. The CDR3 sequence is CASSQESYQPQHF. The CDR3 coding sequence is TGTGCCAGCAGCCAAGAGAGTTATCAGCCCCAGCATTTT.

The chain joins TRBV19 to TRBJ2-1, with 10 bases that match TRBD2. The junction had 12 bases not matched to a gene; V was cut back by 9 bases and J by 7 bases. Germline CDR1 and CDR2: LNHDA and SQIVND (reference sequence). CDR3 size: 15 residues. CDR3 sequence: CASLQAGGPRNEQFF. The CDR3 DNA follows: TGTGCCAGCTTACAAGCGGGAGGGCCGAGGAATGAGCAGTTCTTC.

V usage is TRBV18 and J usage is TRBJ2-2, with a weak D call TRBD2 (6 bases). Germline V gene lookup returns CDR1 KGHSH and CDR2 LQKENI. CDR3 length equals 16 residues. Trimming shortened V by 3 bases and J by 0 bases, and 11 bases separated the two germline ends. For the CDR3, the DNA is TGTGCCAGCTCACCTGATGTAGCGGCGAACACCGGGGAGCTGTTTTTT. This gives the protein CASSPDVAANTGELFF.

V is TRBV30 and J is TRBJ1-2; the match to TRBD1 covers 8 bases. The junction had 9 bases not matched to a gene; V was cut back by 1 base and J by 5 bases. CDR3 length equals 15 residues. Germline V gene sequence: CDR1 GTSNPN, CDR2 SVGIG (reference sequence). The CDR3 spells CAWSEGGQAIYGYTF. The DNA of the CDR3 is TGTGCCTGGAGTGAGGGGGGACAGGCGATTTATGGCTACACCTTC.

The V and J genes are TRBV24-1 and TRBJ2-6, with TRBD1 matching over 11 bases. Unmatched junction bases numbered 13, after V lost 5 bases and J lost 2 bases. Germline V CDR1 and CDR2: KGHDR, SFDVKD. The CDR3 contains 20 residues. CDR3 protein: CATSGGQGAVLSAGANVLTF. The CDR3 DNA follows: TGTGCCACCAGTGGCGGACAGGGGGCGGTACTTTCAGCTGGGGCCAACGTCCTGACTTTC.

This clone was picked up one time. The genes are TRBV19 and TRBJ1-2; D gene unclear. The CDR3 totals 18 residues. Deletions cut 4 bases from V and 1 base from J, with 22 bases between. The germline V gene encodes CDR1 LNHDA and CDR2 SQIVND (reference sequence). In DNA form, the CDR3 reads TGTGCCAGTAGTACCCGGCGAAGAACTGAGCGATTTAACTATGGCTACACCTTC. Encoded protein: CASSTRRRTERFNYGYTF.

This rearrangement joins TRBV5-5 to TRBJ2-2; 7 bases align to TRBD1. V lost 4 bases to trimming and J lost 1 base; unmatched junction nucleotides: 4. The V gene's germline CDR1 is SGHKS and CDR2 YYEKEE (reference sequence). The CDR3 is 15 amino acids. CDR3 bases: TGTGCCAGCAGCCTCCGACAGGGGAACACCGGGGAGCTGTTTTTT. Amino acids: CASSLRQGNTGELFF.

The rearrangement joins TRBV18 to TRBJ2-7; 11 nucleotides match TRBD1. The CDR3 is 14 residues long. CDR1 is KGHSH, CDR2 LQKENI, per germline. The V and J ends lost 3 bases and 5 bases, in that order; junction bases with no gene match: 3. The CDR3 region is CASSPGQGADEQYF. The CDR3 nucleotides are TGTGCCAGCTCACCCGGACAGGGGGCGGACGAGCAGTACTTC.

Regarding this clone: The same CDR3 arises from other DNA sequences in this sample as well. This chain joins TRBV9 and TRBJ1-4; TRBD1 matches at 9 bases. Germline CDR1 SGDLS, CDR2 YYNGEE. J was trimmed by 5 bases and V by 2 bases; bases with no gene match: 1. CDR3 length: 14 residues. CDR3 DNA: TGTGCCAGCAGCGTTGGACAGGGGAATGAAAAACTGTTTTTT. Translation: CASSVGQGNEKLFF.

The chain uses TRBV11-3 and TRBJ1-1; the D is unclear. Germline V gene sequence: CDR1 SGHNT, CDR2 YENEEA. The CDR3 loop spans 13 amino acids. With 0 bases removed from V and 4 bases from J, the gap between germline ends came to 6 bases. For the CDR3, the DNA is TGTGCCAGCAGCTTAGAAAGAGGCACTGAAGCTTTCTTT. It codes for CASSLERGTEAFF.

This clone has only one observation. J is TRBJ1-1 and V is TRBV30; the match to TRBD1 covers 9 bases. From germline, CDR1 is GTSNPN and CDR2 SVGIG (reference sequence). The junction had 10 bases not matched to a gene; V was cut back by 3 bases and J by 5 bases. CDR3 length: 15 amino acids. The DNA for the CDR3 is TGTGCCTGGAGAGAAAAGGGACAGGGTCTTACTGAAGCTTTCTTT. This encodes CAWREKGQGLTEAFF.

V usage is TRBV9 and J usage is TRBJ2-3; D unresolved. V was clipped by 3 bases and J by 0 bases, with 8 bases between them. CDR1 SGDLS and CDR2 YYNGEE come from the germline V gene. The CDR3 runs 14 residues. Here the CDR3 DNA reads TGTGCCAGCAGCGGGAGTTGGAGCACAGATACGCAGTATTTT. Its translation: CASSGSWSTDTQYF.

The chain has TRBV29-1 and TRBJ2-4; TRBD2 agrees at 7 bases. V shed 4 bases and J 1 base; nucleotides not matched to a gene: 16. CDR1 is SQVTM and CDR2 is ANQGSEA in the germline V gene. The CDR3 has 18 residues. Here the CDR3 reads CSVVGQTAGEGAKNIQYF. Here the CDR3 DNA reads TGCAGCGTTGTCGGTCAGACGGCGGGGGAGGGGGCCAAAAACATTCAGTACTTC.